Shown below are 29 T cell receptor beta chains from a single sample sequenced in a study of OX40 agonist ivuxolimab in advanced cancers. Sequenced by immunoSEQ multiplex PCR; TCRdb stores in-frame clones only, minus some. The sample contains 1,500 to 2,000 clones, 73% of which appear only once. The sample was CD4+ or CD8+ T cells sorted from blood, taken in a trial of the OX40 agonist ivuxolimab. Receptors originate from an adult with an advanced solid tumor such as melanoma, head and neck, liver or kidney cancer.

The chain recombines TRBV29-1 with TRBJ1-4; no definite D call. CDR1 and CDR2 from the germline V gene are SQVTM and ANQGSEA. The CDR3 sequence is 12 residues long. Trimming pared 5 bases from V and 8 bases from J, leaving 12 bases between. This CDR3 is CSVILSGEKLFF. Here the CDR3 DNA reads TGCAGCGTTATCCTTTCGGGGGAAAAACTGTTTTTT.

The rearrangement uses TRBV9 and TRBJ2-5; D is unclear. From germline, CDR1 is SGDLS and CDR2 YYNGEE. Trimming removed 3 bases at V and 2 bases at J, with 5 bases between. The CDR3 consists of 12 residues. CDR3 nucleotides: TGTGCCAGCAGCGCCAGGCAAGAGACCCAGTACTTC. Translated, it gives CASSARQETQYF.

The genes are TRBV7-9 and TRBJ1-1; TRBD1 agrees at 8 bases. Germline-derived CDR1 and CDR2 are SEHNR and FQNEAQ (reference sequence). V lost 5 bases to trimming and J lost 11 bases; unmatched junction nucleotides: 7. The CDR3 covers 12 residues. CDR3 in DNA: TGTGCCAGCAGCGGATGGACAGGGACGGCTTTCTTT. Translated, it gives CASSGWTGTAFF.

The genes are TRBV7-9 and TRBJ2-7; D is perhaps TRBD2 (6 bases). From germline, CDR1 is SEHNR and CDR2 FQNEAQ (reference sequence). The CDR3 is 14 amino acids. Trimming pared 5 bases from V and 4 bases from J, leaving 15 bases between. The CDR3: CASSNLDGGYEQYF. CDR3 coding DNA: TGTGCCAGCAGCAACCTCGATGGGGGGTACGAGCAGTACTTC.

V and J are TRBV5-8 and TRBJ1-1, with unresolved D. The V end lost 2 bases, the J end lost 5 bases, and 7 bases lay between the germline ends. The CDR3 totals 12 residues. Germline V lookup: CDR1 SGHTS, CDR2 YDEGEE. CDR3 nucleotide sequence: TGTGCCAGCAGCTTAGTTGGGACTGAAGCTTTCTTT. Amino acid sequence: CASSLVGTEAFF.

This clone was counted a few times. J is TRBJ2-7 and V is TRBV9, with a tentative D call TRBD1 (6 bases). V gave up 0 bases and J gave up 6 bases, with 7 bases separating them. CDR1 is SGDLS and CDR2 is YYNGEE in the germline V gene. This CDR3 comprises 12 residues. For the CDR3, the DNA is TGTGCCAGCAGCGTAGTAGGGGGCGAGCAGTACTTC. Translated, it gives CASSVVGGEQYF. Variable domain in full (rest from reference TRBV9 and TRBJ2-7): DSGVTQTPKHLITATGQRVTLRCSPRSGDLSVYWYQQSLDQGLQFLIQYYNGEERAKGNILERFSAQQFPDLHSELNLSSLELGDSALYFCASSVVGGEQYFGPGTRLTVT.

The chain combines TRBV9 with TRBJ1-5; 11 bases match TRBD1. CDR3 length: 15 amino acids. Germline lookup yields CDR1 SGDLS and CDR2 YYNGEE. The trim removed 4 bases at V and 7 bases at J, leaving 7 bases unmatched. The CDR3 sequence is CASSRTGGSSQPQHF. The CDR3 coding sequence is TGTGCCAGCAGCCGGACAGGGGGCAGCAGCCAGCCCCAGCATTTT.

This rearrangement joins TRBV6-1 to TRBJ1-1; a possible D gene is TRBD1 (6 bases). This CDR3 has 16 amino acids. Germline lookup yields CDR1 MNHNS and CDR2 SASEGT. The V end lost 1 base, the J end lost 3 bases, and 15 bases lay between the germline ends. In nucleotides, the CDR3 is TGTGCCAGCAGTGAAGACCCGGGGGCTGGCGACACTGAAGCTTTCTTT. Its translation is CASSEDPGAGDTEAFF.

The genes are TRBV18 and TRBJ1-1; 7 nucleotides agree with TRBD1. The CDR3 contains 14 residues. Per germline, CDR1 KGHSH and CDR2 LQKENI. The ends lost 6 bases at V and 3 bases at J; junction bases unmatched: 7. The CDR3 loop reads CASSPTGYYTEAFF. The CDR3 nucleotides are TGTGCCAGCTCCCCGACAGGGTATTACACTGAAGCTTTCTTT. The variable domain in full, with the rest retrieved from reference TRBV18 and TRBJ1-1, is NAGVMQNPRHLVRRRGQEARLRCSPMKGHSHVYWYRQLPEEGLKFMVYLQKENIIDESGMPKERFSAEFPKEGPSILRIQQVVRGDSAAYFCASSPTGYYTEAFFGQGTRLTVV.

This chain uses TRBV27 with TRBJ2-7; TRBD2 matches at 8 bases. The CDR3 is 14 amino acids. The germline CDR1 and CDR2 sequences are MNHEY and SMNVEV (reference sequence). V dropped 3 bases and J dropped 7; count of bases not matched to a gene: 8. CDR3 amino acids: CASSFAGGAREQYF. The CDR3 DNA reads TGTGCCAGCAGTTTTGCCGGGGGGGCTCGGGAGCAGTACTTC.

There are a few counts of this clone. The chain uses TRBV9 and TRBJ2-7; possible D gene TRBD1, 5 bases. The CDR3 totals 13 residues. The V end was cut by 0 bases, the J end by 5 bases, with 9 bases between. Germline V gene lookup returns CDR1 SGDLS and CDR2 YYNGEE. The chain's CDR3 is CASSVGVRDEQYF. The CDR3, as DNA: TGTGCCAGCAGCGTAGGAGTCAGGGACGAGCAGTACTTC.

DNA for the CDR3: TGTGCCAGCAGCACCCGGACAGGGAAAGACTCACCCCTCCACTTT. It is translated as CASSTRTGKDSPLHF. The chain links TRBV7-6 to TRBJ1-6; 8 bases are a match to TRBD1. The CDR3 extends over 15 amino acids. The V segment lost 5 bases and the J segment 10 bases; nucleotides outside the gene matches: 10. Germline V gene sequence: CDR1 SGHVS, CDR2 FNYEAQ.

The chain is built from TRBV6-5 and TRBJ1-6; D perhaps matches TRBD1 (5 bases). Germline V gene lookup returns CDR1 MNHEY and CDR2 SVGAGI. V shed 5 bases and J shed 10 bases, with 6 bases lying between them. The CDR3 is 11 residues long. CDR3 region: CASSDSSPLHF. CDR3 sequence (DNA): TGTGCCAGCAGTGACAGCTCACCCCTCCACTTT.

This clone is hyperexpanded (1% or more) in the sample. The chain is built from TRBV13 and TRBJ1-1; no reliable D call. Trimming left V 1 base short and J 5 bases short, with 5 bases between. The CDR3 consists of 12 residues. The germline V gene has CDR1 PRHDT and CDR2 FYEKMQ (reference sequence). The CDR3 here is CASSLVGTEAFF. The CDR3 DNA sequence: TGTGCCAGCAGCTTAGTTGGGACTGAAGCTTTCTTT.

The table lists this clone with a count of one. V gene TRBV29-1 combines with J gene TRBJ1-1; D perhaps matches TRBD1 (6 bases). Germline V gene lookup returns CDR1 SQVTM and CDR2 ANQGSEA. V was pared by 3 bases and J by 8 bases, with 13 bases between. The CDR3 runs 12 residues. CDR3 bases: TGCAGCGTTGAGGTCAGGGGCAGGGAAGCTTTCTTT. Residues: CSVEVRGREAFF.

The chain uses TRBV6-1 and TRBJ2-5; a weak D match, TRBD2 (5 bases). V lost 8 bases to trimming and J lost 5 bases, with 18 bases between them. Germline V gene sequence: CDR1 MNHNS, CDR2 SASEGT. The CDR3 loop spans 14 amino acids. CDR3 amino acids: CASGVGFGMETQYF. The CDR3 nucleotides are TGTGCCAGCGGCGTGGGGTTCGGGATGGAGACCCAGTACTTC.

The chain has TRBV20-1 and TRBJ2-1; 8 bases match TRBD1. This CDR3 spans 11 amino acids. CDR1 is DFQATT and CDR2 is SNEGSKA in the germline V gene (reference sequence). V gave up 6 bases and J gave up 10 bases; unmatched junction bases: 5. Written as DNA, the CDR3 is TGCAGTGCCAACAGGGGGGCCGAGCAGTTCTTC. Amino acids: CSANRGAEQFF.

This chain uses TRBV30 with TRBJ2-1; D perhaps matches TRBD1 (6 bases). CDR1 is GTSNPN, CDR2 SVGIG, per germline (reference sequence). V shed 2 bases and J shed 7 bases, with 12 bases lying between them. CDR3 length: 13 amino acids. This CDR3 is CAWSFGQFNEQFF. DNA of the CDR3: TGTGCCTGGAGTTTCGGACAGTTTAATGAGCAGTTCTTC.

In its sample, this clone was seen once. The V call is TRBV7-6, the J call TRBJ2-3, with 7 nucleotides matching TRBD1. This CDR3 region has 15 residues. CDR1 and CDR2 (germline): SGHVS, FNYEAQ. Trimming at V came to 0 bases and at J to 3 bases, leaving 3 bases not matched to a gene. CDR3 nucleotide sequence: TGTGCCAGCAGCTTAGCGACAGGGAGAACAGATACGCAGTATTTT. Its translation: CASSLATGRTDTQYF.

By proportion, this clone is large. The V and J genes are TRBV11-3 and TRBJ2-7; D remains unclear. Per germline, CDR1 SGHNT and CDR2 YENEEA. The germline V and J ends were trimmed by 0 bases and 7 bases, with 7 bases remaining between them. The CDR3 loop spans 12 amino acids. The CDR3 loop is CASSLDFSEQYF. CDR3 nucleotides: TGTGCCAGCAGCTTAGACTTCTCGGAGCAGTACTTC. Full variable domain (remainder filled in from reference TRBV11-3 and TRBJ2-7): EAGVVQSPRYKIIEKKQPVAFWCNPISGHNTLYWYLQNLGQGPELLIRYENEEAVDDSQLPKDRFSAERLKGVDSTLKIQPAELGDSAVYLCASSLDFSEQYFGPGTRLTVT.

This chain joins TRBV4-1 and TRBJ1-2; D might be TRBD1 (6 bases). The CDR3 runs 16 residues. V shed 1 base and J shed 3 bases, with 15 bases lying between them. The germline V gene has CDR1 MGHRA and CDR2 YSYEKL. Here the CDR3 reads CASSQAQTGIDYGYTF. In DNA, the CDR3 is TGCGCCAGCAGCCAAGCACAAACAGGGATTGACTATGGCTACACCTTC.

The CDR3 region is CASTGGQGLGTEAFF. As DNA, the CDR3 is TGTGCCAGTACCGGGGGGCAGGGGTTGGGCACTGAAGCTTTCTTT. The chain carries TRBV19 and TRBJ1-1, with D perhaps TRBD1 (6 bases). Germline V gives CDR1 LNHDA, CDR2 SQIVND (reference sequence). Between the trimmed V and J ends, which lost 7 bases and 4 bases, there was a span of 19 bases. There are 15 residues in the CDR3. Full variable domain (remainder filled in from reference TRBV19 and TRBJ1-1): DGGITQSPKYLFRKEGQNVTLSCEQNLNHDAMYWYRQDPGQGLRLIYYSQIVNDFQKGDIAEGYSVSREKKESFPLTVTSAQKNPTAFYLCASTGGQGLGTEAFFGQGTRLTVV.

This chain connects TRBV29-1 to TRBJ2-1; TRBD1 might be the D (5 bases). Germline V gives CDR1 SQVTM, CDR2 ANQGSEA. The CDR3 covers 15 residues. With 8 bases removed from V and 5 bases from J, the gap between germline ends came to 22 bases. In DNA form, the CDR3 reads TGCAGCCTAGTGGGTGGGGCGCAAGCACACAATGAGCAGTTCTTC. Protein: CSLVGGAQAHNEQFF.

The chain combines TRBV5-1 with TRBJ2-7; D gene unclear. From germline, CDR1 is SGHRS and CDR2 YFSETQ. The germline V and J ends were trimmed by 3 bases and 4 bases, with 11 bases remaining between them. CDR3 length equals 13 residues. CDR3 in amino acids: CASSSLGVYEQYF. As DNA, the CDR3 is TGCGCCAGCAGCTCTTTGGGCGTTTACGAGCAGTACTTC.

About this clone itself: Other DNA sequences of this sample code for an identical CDR3. The rearrangement joins TRBV30 to TRBJ1-5, with D possibly being TRBD1 (6 bases). The V gene lost 0 bases and the J gene lost 6 bases, with 18 bases spanning the gap. The CDR3 is 16 amino acids. Germline assignment: CDR1 GTSNPN and CDR2 SVGIG (reference sequence). The CDR3 here is CAWSVDRGAGGQPQHF. The DNA for the CDR3 is TGTGCCTGGAGTGTAGATAGGGGGGCTGGGGGTCAGCCCCAGCATTTT.

The gene calls are TRBV6-5 and TRBJ2-7; D is perhaps TRBD1 or TRBD2 (5 bases each). CDR1 is MNHEY, CDR2 SVGAGI, per germline. Trimming shortened V by 6 bases and J by 2 bases, and 14 bases separated the two germline ends. This CDR3 is built from 14 residues. The CDR3 loop is CASRKWDGTYEQYF. CDR3 DNA sequence: TGTGCCAGCAGAAAATGGGACGGCACCTACGAGCAGTACTTC.

The chain recombines TRBV9 with TRBJ2-1, with 11 positions matching TRBD2. CDR3 length: 17 residues. J gave up 4 bases and V 3 bases, and 9 bases lay outside the gene matches. Germline loops: CDR1 SGDLS, CDR2 YYNGEE. In DNA form, the CDR3 reads TGTGCCAGCAGCGGACTTAGCGGGGGGGCTTCATACAATGAGCAGTTCTTC. Amino acid sequence: CASSGLSGGASYNEQFF.

This chain joins TRBV29-1 and TRBJ1-1; TRBD1 agrees at 8 bases. The CDR3 is 13 residues long. The trim removed 7 bases at V and 4 bases at J, leaving 8 bases unmatched. Germline loops: CDR1 SQVTM, CDR2 ANQGSEA. CDR3 amino acids: CSAHTGQGTEAFF. The CDR3 bases are TGCAGCGCCCATACAGGACAGGGCACTGAAGCTTTCTTT.

The CDR3 here is CASSWGQGPYNEQFF. The DNA of the CDR3 is TGTGCCAGCAGCTGGGGACAGGGCCCCTACAATGAGCAGTTCTTC. The J gene is TRBJ2-1, the V gene TRBV7-8, with TRBD1 matching over 9 bases. J was trimmed by 2 bases and V by 4 bases; bases with no gene match: 3. Germline assignment: CDR1 SGHVS and CDR2 FQNEAQ. This CDR3 comprises 15 residues.